Listed here is a single T cell receptor (beta chain). This sample is drawn from a study of blood T cell repertoires in COVID-19. The table came from immunoSEQ multiplex PCR; TCRdb's copy has only in-frame clones and leaves some out. The table lists more than 85,000 clones, about 80% of them singletons. This CDR3 is built from 16 residues. This chain uses TRBV21-1 with TRBJ2-3; TRBD2, as called in the table, went unchecked against the DNA. TRBV21-1 is a known pseudogene. The sample comprised peripheral blood. This receptor was obtained from a man aged 65 to 85 with acute or convalescent COVID-19. The CDR3 DNA reads as TGTGCCAGCAGCACCCCCGGGGGGCCGGGGACAGATACGCAGTATTTT. Translated, it gives CASSTPGGPGTDTQYF.